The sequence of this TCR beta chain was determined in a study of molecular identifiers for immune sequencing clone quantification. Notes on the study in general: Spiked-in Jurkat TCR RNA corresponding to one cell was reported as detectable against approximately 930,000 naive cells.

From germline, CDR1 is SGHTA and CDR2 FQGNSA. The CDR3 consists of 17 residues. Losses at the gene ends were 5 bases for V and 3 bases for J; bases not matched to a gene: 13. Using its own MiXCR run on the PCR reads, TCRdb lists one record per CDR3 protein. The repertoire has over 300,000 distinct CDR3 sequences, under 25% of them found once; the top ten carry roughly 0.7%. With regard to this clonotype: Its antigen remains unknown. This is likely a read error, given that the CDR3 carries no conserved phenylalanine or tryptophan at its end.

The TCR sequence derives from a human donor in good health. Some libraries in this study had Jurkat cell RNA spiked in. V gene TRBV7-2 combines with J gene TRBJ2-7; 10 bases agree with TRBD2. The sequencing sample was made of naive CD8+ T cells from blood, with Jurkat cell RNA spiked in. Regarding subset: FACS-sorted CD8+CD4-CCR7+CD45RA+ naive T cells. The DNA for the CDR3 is TGTGCCAGCAGCGTTAGCGGGAGGCTAGCGGGATACTACGAGCAGTACTCC. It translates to CASSVSGRLAGYYEQYS.